Listed below are T cell receptor beta chains from one sample, sequenced in a study of shared clonotypes between healthy human individuals. Produced via immunoSEQ multiplex PCR; TCRdb's table is partial and in-frame only. The table shows some 2,100,000 clones, with 90% to 95% occurring only once. Sequencing was performed on naive CD8+ T cells from PBMCs. These receptors all stem from a man aged 18 to 35 in good health. Some clones in this sample may be carry-over from other donors' samples. CDR3s include the opening cysteine and the closing phenylalanine or tryptophan. Fields, in order: V gene, J gene, D gene, clone size, CDR3 protein, CDR3 DNA. The D gene is left open where the match is weak. Rows may omit the clone size; those that give it use once, few, many or a size class.

>TRBV29-1|TRBJ2-7|-|-
CSVRERDIYEQYF
TGCAGCGTTAGGGAGCGCGATATATACGAGCAGTACTTC
>TRBV14|TRBJ2-7|TRBD2|-
CASSHRTSGYEQYF
TGTGCCAGCAGCCATAGGACTAGCGGATACGAGCAGTACTTC
>TRBV19|TRBJ2-1|TRBD2|-
CATRSGGNEQFF
TGTGCCACCCGCTCGGGAGGGAATGAGCAGTTCTTC
>TRBV5-4|TRBJ2-3|TRBD2|once
CASSQRLAGSEDTQYF
TGTGCCAGCAGCCAAAGACTAGCGGGATCTGAAGATACGCAGTATTTT
>TRBV19|TRBJ1-4|-|-
CASNDDGRNEKLFF
TGTGCCAGTAATGATGACGGACGTAATGAAAAACTGTTTTTT
>TRBV4-1|TRBJ2-2|-|-
CASKWTTPRSSGELFF
TGCGCCAGCAAATGGACAACCCCTCGTAGCTCCGGGGAGCTGTTTTTT
>TRBV27|TRBJ1-2|-|once
CASSFLGSNYGYTF
TGTGCCAGCAGTTTCCTTGGGAGTAACTATGGCTACACCTTC
>TRBV11-1|TRBJ1-4|-|-
CASSPTRQNEKLFF
TGTGCCAGCAGCCCGACTCGGCAGAATGAAAAACTGTTTTTT
>TRBV27|TRBJ2-7|-|-
CASYSSRGVYEQYF
TGTGCCAGCTATAGTAGCCGGGGAGTCTACGAGCAGTACTTC
>TRBV9|TRBJ2-1|-|-
CASSTRVGVSGRDEQFF
TGTGCCAGCAGCACGCGGGTGGGGGTTAGTGGTCGGGATGAGCAGTTCTTC
>TRBV2|TRBJ2-1|TRBD2|-
CASGLALNEQFF
TGTGCCAGCGGACTAGCGTTGAATGAGCAGTTCTTC
>TRBV2|TRBJ2-3|-|-
CASSGGPLANVRTDTQYF
TGTGCCAGCAGTGGAGGGCCCTTAGCGAACGTACGCACAGATACGCAGTATTTT
>TRBV7-9|TRBJ1-4|-|-
CASSLVGYEKLFF
TGTGCCAGCAGCTTAGTCGGGTATGAAAAACTGTTTTTT
>TRBV27|TRBJ2-1|-|-
CAILTRAFPSYNEQFF
TGTGCCATCCTTACGAGGGCCTTTCCATCTTACAATGAGCAGTTCTTC
>TRBV15|TRBJ1-1|-|-
CATGGGTGRRTEAFF
TGTGCCACGGGGGGAGGAACAGGGAGGAGGACTGAAGCTTTCTTT
>TRBV5-1|TRBJ1-1|TRBD1|few
CASSIGGEAFF
TGCGCCAGCAGCATAGGGGGCGAAGCTTTCTTT
>TRBV11-2|TRBJ2-5|TRBD2|-
CASSLGLAGWETQYF
TGTGCCAGCAGCCTAGGACTAGCGGGGTGGGAGACCCAGTACTTC
>TRBV7-9|TRBJ2-5|-|-
CASSLAAGTQYF
TGTGCCAGCAGCTTAGCGGCGGGGACCCAGTACTTC
>TRBV7-9|TRBJ1-1|-|-
CASSLVDGYTEAFF
TGTGCCAGCAGCTTAGTTGACGGCTACACTGAAGCTTTCTTT
>TRBV11-2|TRBJ1-1|TRBD1|-
CASSAKGAGTEAFF
TGTGCCAGCAGCGCTAAGGGGGCGGGCACTGAAGCTTTCTTT
>TRBV19|TRBJ2-3|-|-
CASSIEADTQYF
TGTGCCAGTAGTATCGAAGCAGATACGCAGTATTTT
>TRBV7-8|TRBJ2-3|-|-
CASSLQQGYQYF
TGTGCCAGCAGCCTCCAACAGGGATATCAATATTTT
>TRBV7-9|TRBJ1-2|-|-
CASSLSYGLGYTF
TGTGCCAGCAGCTTATCTTACGGGCTTGGCTACACCTTC